The rows below give T cell receptor beta chains drawn from one sample of a study of identical twins. TCRdb re-derived calls from the 5' RACE reads in MiXCR, one entry per CDR3 protein. The top ten hold approximately 2% of the sample, which has around 670,000 distinct CDR3 sequences, around 6% seen once. Material for sequencing was naive T cells sorted from blood. The source of these receptors is a man aged 18-30 years in good health. Each CDR3 is given with its conserved first and last residue. The D gene is left open where the match is weak. Rows may omit the clone size; those that give it use once, few, many or a size class.

TRBJ1-1 | TRBV12-3/TRBV12-4 | many | NA | CASSPGSETEAFF | TGTGCCAGCAGTCCGGGATCAGAGACTGAAGCTTTCTTT
TRBJ2-1 | TRBV7-7 | NA | NA | CASSLGFLAGNEQFF | TGTGCCAGCAGCTTAGGGTTCCTGGCCGGCAATGAGCAGTTCTTC
TRBJ1-4 | TRBV13 | many | TRBD1 | CASSAGGTANEKLFF | TGTGCCAGCAGCGCAGGGGGGACGGCGAATGAAAAACTGTTTTTT
TRBJ2-4 | TRBV11-2 | few | NA | CASSKEVSRLGAMKNIQYF | TGTGCCAGCAGCAAAGAAGTTTCGCGCCTAGGGGCTATGAAAAACATTCAGTACTTC
TRBJ2-1 | TRBV12-2 | NA | NA | CASPRGRGYNEQFF | TGTGCAAGTCCTCGGGGGAGGGGCTACAATGAGCAGTTCTTC
TRBJ2-2 | TRBV19 | NA | NA | CASSIAGTTNTGELFF | TGTGCCAGTAGTATAGCGGGGACCACTAACACCGGGGAGCTGTTTTTT
TRBJ1-6 | TRBV12-3/TRBV12-4 | few | TRBD1 | CASSLGDRGRLPLHF | TGTGCCAGCAGTTTAGGAGACAGGGGGCGTTTACCCCTCCACTTT
TRBJ2-3 | TRBV7-2 | NA | NA | CASGRVFGTDTQYF | TGTGCCAGCGGCCGGGTGTTTGGCACAGATACGCAGTATTTT
TRBJ1-1 | TRBV5-1 | NA | TRBD1 | CASSLQGGTTEAFF | TGCGCCAGCAGCCTACAGGGGGGGACCACTGAAGCTTTCTTT
TRBJ2-1 | TRBV24-1 | many | NA | CATMSGWQWEQFF | TGTGCCACCATGTCAGGGTGGCAATGGGAGCAGTTCTTC
TRBJ2-1 | TRBV28 | NA | TRBD2 | CASSLSGSDNEQFF | TGTGCCAGCAGTCTTAGCGGGAGTGACAATGAGCAGTTCTTC
TRBJ2-1 | TRBV12-3/TRBV12-4 | many | TRBD1 | CASSSTGADEFF | TGTGCCAGCAGTTCGACAGGGGCGGATGAGTTCTTC
TRBJ2-7 | TRBV9 | NA | NA | CASSVEVGAPYEQYF | TGTGCCAGCAGCGTAGAAGTGGGGGCCCCCTACGAGCAGTACTTC
TRBJ1-4 | TRBV12-3/TRBV12-4 | many | NA | CASSLNEKLFF | TGTGCCAGCAGCCTTAATGAAAAACTGTTTTTT
TRBJ2-1 | TRBV20-1 | many | TRBD2 | CSAGGWEGPLEQFF | TGCAGTGCTGGAGGGTGGGAGGGCCCACTTGAGCAGTTCTTC
TRBJ1-2 | TRBV10-3 | NA | NA | CATHPTEDNYGYTF | TGTGCCACGCACCCGACAGAGGATAACTATGGCTACACCTTC
TRBJ2-3 | TRBV20-1 | many | NA | CSATASTDTQYF | TGCAGCGCGACAGCTAGCACAGATACGCAGTATTTT
TRBJ1-1 | TRBV10-1 | few | NA | CASSTNQIGGTEAFF | TGCGCCAGCAGTACGAACCAAATTGGGGGCACTGAAGCTTTCTTT
TRBJ2-1 | TRBV20-1 | NA | NA | CSARDSWGREQFF | TGCAGTGCTAGAGATAGTTGGGGGCGGGAGCAGTTCTTC
TRBJ2-3 | TRBV24-1 | many | NA | CATSDGQLDLRDTQYF | TGTGCCACCAGTGATGGACAGCTAGATTTGAGAGATACGCAGTATTTT
TRBJ2-3 | TRBV11-2 | few | TRBD2 | CASSLASGSRTDTQYF | TGTGCCAGCAGCTTAGCTAGCGGGAGCCGGACAGATACGCAGTATTTT
TRBJ1-4 | TRBV5-1 | many | TRBD1 | CASSAGDSKVGKLFF | TGCGCCAGCAGCGCGGGGGACAGCAAAGTTGGAAAACTGTTTTTT
TRBJ2-2 | TRBV2 | many | TRBD2 | CASSVIAGRDTGELFF | TGTGCCAGCAGTGTAATAGCAGGGAGGGACACCGGGGAGCTGTTTTTT
TRBJ1-2 | TRBV24-1 | few | NA | CATSDLEYTGYTF | TGTGCCACCAGTGATTTGGAGTACACTGGCTACACCTTC
TRBJ2-2 | TRBV6-1 | many | NA | CASSTTGELFF | TGTGCCAGCAGTACCACCGGGGAGCTGTTTTTT
TRBJ2-4 | TRBV7-9 | NA | TRBD1 | CASSLLRGTGADIIQYF | TGTGCCAGCAGCCTTCTTCGAGGGACAGGGGCGGACATCATTCAGTACTTC
TRBJ2-5 | TRBV27 | many | NA | CASSFWSGPSETQYF | TGTGCCAGCAGTTTTTGGTCGGGGCCGAGCGAGACCCAGTACTTC
TRBJ2-1 | TRBV5-1 | many | TRBD2 | CASSQASGTSGRNEQFF | TGCGCCAGCAGCCAAGCATCCGGGACTAGCGGGAGAAATGAGCAGTTCTTC
TRBJ2-5 | TRBV28 | many | TRBD2 | CASSPIHTGTSGSGETQYF | TGTGCCAGCAGTCCTATCCACACCGGGACTAGCGGGAGTGGGGAGACCCAGTACTTC
TRBJ2-4 | TRBV7-9 | many | NA | CASIPLGENYKNIQYF | TGTGCCAGCATCCCCCTGGGCGAGAACTACAAAAACATTCAGTACTTC
TRBJ1-1 | TRBV29-1 | many | NA | CSVTWGTEAFF | TGCAGCGTGACTTGGGGAACTGAAGCTTTCTTT
TRBJ2-5 | TRBV3-1 | NA | TRBD2 | CASSQPLAGGVETQYF | TGTGCCAGCAGCCAACCTCTAGCGGGAGGAGTGGAGACCCAGTACTTC
TRBJ1-1 | TRBV7-9 | many | NA | CASSLEAGLNTEAFF | TGTGCCAGCAGCTTAGAGGCAGGGCTGAACACTGAAGCTTTCTTT
TRBJ1-1 | TRBV29-1 | many | NA | CSVTDQGAFF | TGCAGCGTGACGGACCAGGGAGCTTTCTTT
TRBJ2-5 | TRBV6-2/TRBV6-3 | few | NA | CASRTGRLPQETQYF | TGTGCCAGCAGGACCGGGAGACTACCCCAAGAGACCCAGTACTTC
TRBJ2-3 | TRBV4-1 | many | NA | CASSQDRWSDTQYF | TGCGCCAGCAGCCAAGATCGGTGGAGCGATACGCAGTATTTT
TRBJ2-2 | TRBV20-1 | NA | TRBD1 | CSASKAQDRETGELFF | TGCAGTGCTAGTAAGGCCCAGGACAGGGAAACCGGGGAGCTGTTTTTT
TRBJ2-5 | TRBV6-6 | few | NA | CASQLHPKETQYF | TGTGCCAGCCAGCTCCACCCAAAAGAGACCCAGTACTTC
TRBJ2-5 | TRBV30 | NA | TRBD1 | CAWSTGTDTRKTQYF | TGTGCCTGGAGTACCGGGACAGACACAAGGAAGACCCAGTACTTC
TRBJ2-2 | TRBV27 | many | NA | CASGYRATGELFF | TGTGCCAGCGGATATAGGGCCACCGGGGAGCTGTTTTTT
TRBJ2-5 | TRBV5-1 | many | NA | CASSSFTGEETQYF | TGCGCCAGCAGCTCATTTACAGGCGAGGAGACCCAGTACTTC
TRBJ2-3 | TRBV24-1 | NA | TRBD2 | CATTPPGLAGGRDTQYF | TGTGCCACCACTCCGCCTGGGCTAGCGGGAGGAAGGGATACGCAGTATTTT
TRBJ2-1 | TRBV7-3 | NA | TRBD2 | CASSLMASGLNEQFF | TGTGCCAGCAGCTTAATGGCTAGCGGGCTCAATGAGCAGTTCTTC
TRBJ2-1 | TRBV5-1 | many | NA | CASIGPPMNEQFF | TGCGCCAGCATTGGGCCGCCAATGAATGAGCAGTTCTTC
TRBJ2-2 | TRBV12-3/TRBV12-4 | many | NA | CAGGNTGELFF | TGTGCGGGGGGGAACACCGGGGAGCTGTTTTTT
TRBJ2-4 | TRBV6-5 | NA | NA | CASSYGTPLAKNIQYF | TGTGCCAGCAGTTACGGGACACCACTAGCCAAAAACATTCAGTACTTC
TRBJ2-1 | TRBV20-1 | few | TRBD1 | CSAHRQGSTYNEQFF | TGCAGTGCTCACCGACAGGGGTCCACCTACAATGAGCAGTTCTTC
TRBJ2-1 | TRBV12-3/TRBV12-4 | many | NA | CASRTEVYNEQFF | TGTGCCAGCAGGACAGAGGTCTACAATGAGCAGTTCTTC
TRBJ2-1 | TRBV18 | NA | TRBD1 | CASSLRHAGTGGTYNEQFF | TGTGCCAGCTCACTTAGACATGCCGGGACAGGGGGGACCTACAATGAGCAGTTCTTC
TRBJ2-5 | TRBV6-2/TRBV6-3 | NA | NA | CASREGVSLQETQYF | TGTGCCAGCAGGGAGGGGGTAAGCCTCCAAGAGACCCAGTACTTC
TRBJ2-1 | TRBV30 | NA | TRBD1 | CAWGGQGAWYNEQFF | TGTGCCTGGGGTGGACAGGGGGCTTGGTACAATGAGCAGTTCTTC
TRBJ2-5 | TRBV25-1 | many | NA | CASSEYTTAQETQYF | TGTGCCAGCAGTGAATACACCACGGCGCAGGAGACCCAGTACTTC
TRBJ2-7 | TRBV7-9 | few | NA | CASSQGPADEQYF | TGTGCCAGCAGCCAGGGACCGGCGGACGAGCAGTACTTC
TRBJ2-2 | TRBV20-1 | many | TRBD2 | CSARDWGTKERGGTGELFF | TGCAGTGCTAGAGATTGGGGGACTAAAGAACGAGGTGGCACCGGGGAGCTGTTTTTT
TRBJ1-5 | TRBV6-1 | NA | NA | CASSPSWRPNQPQHF | TGTGCCAGCAGCCCTAGCTGGCGGCCAAATCAGCCCCAGCATTTT